Presented here are 13 T cell receptor beta chains from one specimen sequenced in a study of T cells after somatic rescue of genetic block. The table came from immunoSEQ multiplex PCR; TCRdb's copy has only in-frame clones and leaves some out. The table has tens of thousands of clones, approximately 91% seen once. Sequencing was carried out using peripheral blood mononuclear cells (PBMCs). These receptors were collected from a man aged 25 to 40.

The chain employs TRBV5-6 and TRBJ2-5; 8 bases match TRBD2. There are 17 residues in the CDR3. The V segment lost 0 bases and the J segment 4 bases; nucleotides outside the gene matches: 11. CDR1 and CDR2 from the germline V gene are SGHDT and YYEEEE. CDR3 sequence (DNA): TGTGCCAGCAGCTTGGGTCCGTCGCGGGGGGTGAGAGAGACCCAGTACTTC. It yields the protein CASSLGPSRGVRETQYF. Using reference TRBV5-6 and TRBJ2-5 for the parts outside the CDR3, the full variable domain is DAGVTQSPTHLIKTRGQQVTLRCSPKSGHDTVSWYQQALGQGPQFIFQYYEEEERQRGNFPDRFSGHQFPNYSSELNVNALLLGDSALYLCASSLGPSRGVRETQYFGPGTRLLVL.

This chain links TRBV7-8 with TRBJ2-1; D is possibly TRBD2 (7 bases). Germline assignment: CDR1 SGHVS and CDR2 FQNEAQ. The CDR3 runs to 16 residues. The germline V and J ends were trimmed by 5 bases and 7 bases, with 21 bases remaining between them. Written as DNA, the CDR3 is TGTGCCAGCAGCCACCGTACGAGGACTAGGGGGAATGAGCAGTTCTTC. Its protein product is CASSHRTRTRGNEQFF.

This clone appeared a single time. This rearrangement joins TRBV7-9 to TRBJ2-3; 12 bases are a match to TRBD2. Looked up from germline, CDR1 is SEHNR and CDR2 is FQNEAQ (reference sequence). CDR3 length: 13 amino acids. Trimming took 8 bases from V and 3 from J; bases not matched to a gene: 0. The CDR3 nucleotides read TGTGCCAGCGGACTAGCGGGAACAGATACGCAGTATTTT. Its protein product is CASGLAGTDTQYF.

The chain employs TRBV11-2 and TRBJ1-5; D ambiguous. In germline, CDR1 is SGHAT, CDR2 FQNNGV. Trimming shortened V by 3 bases and J by 5 bases, and 11 bases separated the two germline ends. The CDR3 has 14 residues. The CDR3 sequence is CASSLDPNYQPQHF. CDR3 nucleotides: TGTGCCAGCAGCTTGGACCCAAACTATCAGCCCCAGCATTTT. The whole variable domain, remainder taken from reference TRBV11-2 and TRBJ1-5, is EAGVAQSPRYKIIEKRQSVAFWCNPISGHATLYWYQQILGQGPKLLIQFQNNGVVDDSQLPKDRFSAERLKGVDSTLKIQPAKLEDSAVYLCASSLDPNYQPQHFGDGTRLSIL.

J is TRBJ2-5 and V is TRBV7-9, with no clear D. CDR1 is SEHNR and CDR2 is FQNEAQ in the germline V gene (reference sequence). V lost 5 bases, J lost 7 bases, and 17 bases lay in between. CDR3 length equals 14 residues. CDR3 sequence: CASSLTTVRVTQYF. The CDR3 DNA follows: TGTGCCAGCAGCCTAACTACGGTCCGTGTGACCCAGTACTTC.

The chain combines TRBV2 with TRBJ1-5, with D uncertain. V lost 2 bases, J lost 0 bases, and 11 bases lay in between. CDR1 is SNHLY, CDR2 FYNNEI, per germline. The CDR3 runs to 16 residues. The CDR3 nucleotides read TGTGCCAGCAGTGAATGGGAAGGTTCTAGCAATCAGCCCCAGCATTTT. It yields the protein CASSEWEGSSNQPQHF.

The chain recombines TRBV19 with TRBJ1-1; D is unclear. This CDR3 is 12 amino acids long. Deletions cut 7 bases from V and 6 bases from J, with 12 bases between. Germline V gives CDR1 LNHDA, CDR2 SQIVND (reference sequence). The CDR3 loop is CASTLGMAEAFF. CDR3 bases: TGTGCCAGTACACTCGGGATGGCTGAAGCTTTCTTT.

This chain uses TRBV11-2 with TRBJ1-2; TRBD1 might be the D (6 bases). V was clipped by 1 base and J by 4 bases, with 22 bases between them. Germline V gene data show CDR1 as SGHAT and CDR2 as FQNNGV. The length of the CDR3 is 18 residues. The CDR3 spells CASSLGRGGARGIYGYTF. The CDR3 coding sequence is TGTGCCAGCAGCTTAGGGCGCGGGGGGGCCCGTGGAATCTATGGCTACACCTTC.

The chain recombines TRBV6-6 with TRBJ2-2; 9 bases are a match to TRBD2. The CDR3 spans 16 residues. CDR1 and CDR2 (germline): MNHNY, SVGAGI (reference sequence). The junction had 10 bases not matched to a gene; V was cut back by 5 bases and J by 6 bases. DNA for the CDR3: TGTGCCAGCAGTAGACCTAGCGGGGTGGGGCCCGGGGAGCTGTTTTTT. This sequence encodes CASSRPSGVGPGELFF.

The V call is TRBV30, the J call TRBJ1-5; D may be TRBD1 (5 bases). Germline-derived CDR1 and CDR2 are GTSNPN and SVGIG (reference sequence). V lost 0 bases and J 3 bases, leaving 6 bases between the germline ends. The CDR3 loop spans 13 amino acids. This chain's CDR3 is CAWSVGVNQPQHF. CDR3 DNA: TGTGCCTGGAGTGTAGGGGTCAATCAGCCCCAGCATTTT.

V is TRBV29-1 and J is TRBJ2-5; the match to TRBD2 covers 11 bases. CDR1 SQVTM and CDR2 ANQGSEA come from the germline V gene. V was clipped by 6 bases and J by 6 bases; unmatched bases: 9. The CDR3 runs to 14 residues. Here the CDR3 DNA reads TGCAGCGTCTATAGCGGGAGGGCCGGGAAGACCCAGTACTTC. Its translation: CSVYSGRAGKTQYF.

In DNA, the CDR3 is TGTGCCAGCAGCCAAGATGGGACCTCCGGTGACAATGAGCAGTTCTTC. Amino acid sequence: CASSQDGTSGDNEQFF. The chain uses TRBV4-2 and TRBJ2-1, with D perhaps being TRBD1 or TRBD2 (5 bases each). The CDR3 sequence is 16 residues long. V was cut by 0 bases and J by 5 bases, with 14 bases left in between. CDR1 is LGHNA, CDR2 YNFKEQ, per germline.

CDR3 in DNA: TGTGCCAGCAGCTTGGCGGGAGGTAGCTCCTACGAGCAGTACTTC. Encoded protein: CASSLAGGSSYEQYF. The chain recombines TRBV5-5 with TRBJ2-7; TRBD2 aligns across 7 bases. Germline V CDR1 and CDR2: SGHKS, YYEKEE (reference sequence). Trimming cost V 0 bases and J 0 bases; bases outside gene matches: 3. The CDR3 spans 15 residues.